This T cell receptor beta chain derives from a study of CD8+ T cells in alopecia areata (dated by TCRdb to the late 2010s). About the study as a whole: The treated patients, all with moderate-to-severe alopecia areata, were enrolled in an open-label pilot trial of oral tofacitinib given at 5 to 10 mg twice daily. Tofacitinib was given for 6 to 18 months, followed by 6 months of follow-up off drug to assess delayed response and recurrence. To study T cell clonal expansion in alopecia areata, the researchers applied high-throughput TCRbeta sequencing to both the C3H/HeJ mouse model and human patients. In humans, TCRbeta sequencing was performed on scalp tissue and on sorted CD4+ and CD8+ peripheral blood T cells from healthy controls and from patients with patchy or totalis/universalis alopecia areata. Biopsies were taken from tofacitinib-treated patients at baseline and again at 4 and 24 weeks into treatment, and several of those patients also had a later scalp biopsy. Scalp clonality was compared among normal scalp (n=4), patchy alopecia areata scalp (n=8), and alopecia totalis/universalis scalp (n=8). The RNA source kit depended on sample type: the PAXgene miRNA kit for fixed scalp, the miRNeasy kit for PBMCs, and the RNeasy kit for mouse skin. immunoSEQ multiplex PCR using 35 Vbeta forward primers and 13 Jbeta reverse primers was used to amplify TCRbeta CDR3 regions.

V and J lose 3 bases and 2 bases, and a span of 5 bases separates them. CDR1 and CDR2 are drawn from the germline V gene: SGHRS, YFSETQ. The CDR3 spans 12 residues, from the cysteine through the phenylalanine. The CDR3 DNA has 36 bases and is translated from base 1. Libraries were made using the immunoSEQ multiplex PCR assay. For TCR sequencing, RNA was extracted from every sample and reverse transcribed into cDNA to serve as template. First-strand cDNA was synthesized with SuperScript III using a 2:1 mix of oligo-dT and random hexamers. A synthetic immune receptor repertoire was used to gauge amplification bias, and whatever bias remained was removed computationally. From the authors' description of their analysis: Raw reads were preprocessed for error removal, and CDR3 was defined according to IMGT conventions as running from the conserved cysteine to phenylalanine. Clonality was computed as 1 minus the Shannon entropy, with the entropy normalized by log2 of the number of productive unique TCRs. Whether scalp clones were CD4 or CD8 was inferred by matching scalp TCRbeta sequences against CD4 and CD8 repertoires sorted from blood. This immuneACCESS table, as held by TCRdb, lists in-frame sequences with V and J called but not all clones. Of the missing ones, under half trace to an unresolved V gene in checked studies; the others have no known cause. The DNA was the basis for D and trimming; V, J and clone size are from that table. The sample table contains 140,000 or so clones; only one count was recorded for around 51% of them. Together, the top ten hold 0.8% to 1% of the sample.

This clone came up once. Its antigen is not yet known. Base-call qualities are not available, and no considerably larger clone is one nucleotide away. The intended sense of this specimen's time point label: baseline before oral tofacitinib. Peripheral blood and lesional scalp punch biopsies were obtained from patients with alopecia areata. PBMCs were isolated by density centrifugation and stained for CD3, CD4 and CD8, and CD4+ and CD8+ T cells were sorted on a FACSAria. What the study reported, not specific to this receptor: Resident alphabeta T cells in normal human skin are also sequenced, complicating scalp TCR repertoire analysis, unlike mouse skin dominated by gammadelta T cells. TCR sequences shared between patients were less clear than in mice, possibly partly because of HLA diversity in the patient population. Compared with normal scalp, lesional scalp, particularly in alopecia totalis/universalis, had higher clonality and more expanded CD8+ clones, which suggests antigenic drive.

The TCR comes from a human donor with alopecia areata. This chain joins TRBV5-1 to TRBJ2-5; the D gene assignment is ambiguous. Sequenced here: CD4+ T cells sorted from blood, sampled at week 0. The CDR3 region has the sequence CASSSFQETQYF. The sequenced DNA is TGCGCCAGCAGCTCGTTTCAAGAGACCCAGTACTTC.